Below, one T cell receptor beta chain is given with its context. Germline assignment: CDR1 MDHEN and CDR2 SYDVKM. Trimming removed 6 bases at V and 13 bases at J, with 16 bases between. This CDR3 region has 12 residues. Random hexamers were used to reverse transcribe an amount of roughly 0.45 to 1 ug RNA. An immunoSEQ multiplex PCR generated amplified TCR beta CDR3 products spanning 54 Vbeta and 13 Jbeta. Each CDR3 protein is one row after TCRdb ran MiXCR on the immunoSEQ multiplex PCR reads. This sample has a few hundred thousand distinct CDR3 sequences, with 95% found just once. TCR beta from blood CD8+ and CD4+ T cells was sequenced. This entry belongs to a study of CD8 T cells in Susac syndrome.

The receptor was derived from a human donor with multiple sclerosis. Sequenced input: CD4+ T cells from PBMCs. The rearrangement uses TRBV28 and TRBJ2-1, with D uncertain. Here the CDR3 DNA reads TGTGCCAGCAGCCTGGCTGTAAAGCATCAGTTCTTC. The encoded protein is CASSLAVKHQFF.